This T cell receptor (beta chain) was sequenced for a study of blood T cell repertoires in COVID-19. In the study overall: Material from acute and convalescent COVID-19 was sourced from the United States, Italy and Spain. Sources were T cells, B-cell-depleted T cells, or PBMCs; the material itself was cDNA or gDNA.

CDR1 and CDR2 (germline): MNHEY, SVGEGT. The CDR3 runs 13 residues. V lost 3 bases to trimming and J lost 4 bases, with 9 bases between them. In the original processing: Amplification of reference gene primers was used by the study to estimate nucleated cell counts. Only in-frame clones appear in the TCRdb table, and some are missing; sequencing was by immunoSEQ multiplex PCR. V and J calls and clone size come straight from that table; D and trimming were deduced from the DNA. The sample contains over 250,000 clones, 85% to 90% of which appear only once. The chain couples TRBV6-2 or TRBV6-3 to TRBJ1-2; D not resolved. This sequence originates from a middle-aged woman who had recovered from COVID-19. Sequencing was performed on peripheral blood. The DNA of the CDR3 is TGTGCCAGCAGTTATTCGGGAGGCTATGGCTACACCTTC. The encoded protein is CASSYSGGYGYTF.